Listed here are 20 T cell receptor beta chains from one sample, sequenced in a study of early T cells in non-severe SARS-CoV-2 infection. TCRdb analysed the 5' RACE reads with MiXCR anew, one entry per CDR3 protein. Found here are more than 65,000 distinct CDR3 sequences, approximately 13% of them singletons; the top ten hold over 1%. Material for sequencing was whole blood. The receptors come from an adult who was a healthcare worker with PCR-confirmed SARS-CoV-2 infection or an uninfected control (not recorded which).

This clonotype has a count of ten or more. The chain is built from TRBV7-2 and TRBJ2-7; D is ambiguous. Trimming pared 2 bases from V and 2 bases from J, leaving 10 bases between. CDR1 is SGHTA and CDR2 is FQGNSA in the germline V gene. The CDR3 length is 14 residues. Written as DNA, the CDR3 is TGTGCCAGCAGCTTATTAGTCGGAGCCTACGAGCAGTACTTC. It codes for CASSLLVGAYEQYF.

This clonotype has a count of ten or more. The chain combines TRBV20-1 with TRBJ2-5; D tentatively fits TRBD1 or TRBD2 (5 bases each). This CDR3 region has 13 residues. Trimming took 6 bases from V and 1 from J, leaving 12 bases between them. The germline V gene encodes CDR1 DFQATT and CDR2 SNEGSKA (reference sequence). The CDR3 DNA follows: TGCAGTGCGCGGACGGGACCCCAAGAGACCCAGTACTTC. Translating gives CSARTGPQETQYF.

V gene TRBV6-2 or TRBV6-3 combines with J gene TRBJ1-1; 8 nucleotides line up with TRBD1. This CDR3 is 16 amino acids long. In germline, CDR1 is MNHEY, CDR2 SVGEGT. The V segment lost 5 bases and the J segment 2 bases; nucleotides outside the gene matches: 10. The CDR3 nucleotides are TGTGCCAGCAGTCCAATCGGGACAGGAGGAAACACTGAAGCTTTCTTT. Protein: CASSPIGTGGNTEAFF.

This clonotype occurred many times. This chain uses TRBV6-1 with TRBJ2-5; a weak D match, TRBD1 (6 bases). CDR1 is MNHNS, CDR2 SASEGT, per germline. V was trimmed by 10 bases and J by 6 bases, leaving 18 bases between them. The CDR3 has 13 amino acids. For the CDR3, the DNA is TGTGCCAATGGGACACTTACGGGGCAGACCCAGTACTTC. It encodes CANGTLTGQTQYF.

This clonotype was detected many times. The chain employs TRBV4-3 and TRBJ2-3; maybe TRBD1 (5 bases). CDR1 LGHNA and CDR2 YSLEER come from the germline V gene. There are 14 residues in the CDR3. Trimming took 2 bases from V and 8 from J, leaving 14 bases between them. This CDR3 is CASSQQPRQSTQYF. CDR3 in DNA: TGCGCCAGCAGCCAACAGCCCAGACAGAGTACGCAGTATTTT.

The V gene is TRBV28, the J gene TRBJ2-7; 13 bases fit TRBD2. CDR1 is MDHEN, CDR2 SYDVKM, per germline. V shed 6 bases and J 2 bases; nucleotides not matched to a gene: 4. CDR3 length: 15 residues. CDR3 DNA sequence: TGTGCCAGCAGCCCGACTAGCGGGGGGACCTACGAGCAGTACTTC. Protein product: CASSPTSGGTYEQYF.

The chain recombines TRBV4-2 with TRBJ2-7; D is perhaps TRBD2 (5 bases). Germline V gene sequence: CDR1 LGHNA, CDR2 YNFKEQ. The CDR3 spans 15 residues. V lost 0 bases to trimming and J lost 0 bases, with 9 bases between them. In DNA form, the CDR3 reads TGTGCCAGCAGCCAAGATGACGGAGGCTCCTACGAGCAGTACTTC. This gives the protein CASSQDDGGSYEQYF.

This clonotype was seen at least ten times. Written as DNA, the CDR3 is TGTGCCAGCAGTGCAGGGGATGGCTACACCTTC. Amino acids: CASSAGDGYTF. This chain uses TRBV7-6 with TRBJ1-2; possible D gene TRBD1, 6 bases. CDR1 and CDR2 (germline): SGHVS, FNYEAQ. The V end was cut by 6 bases, the J end by 6 bases, with 8 bases between. This CDR3 has 11 amino acids. The full variable domain, its missing parts supplied by reference TRBV7-6 and TRBJ1-2, is GAGVSQSPRYKVTKRGQDVALRCDPISGHVSLYWYRQALGQGPEFLTYFNYEAQQDKSGLPNDRFSAERPEGSISTLTIQRTEQRDSAMYRCASSAGDGYTFGSGTRLTVV.

This clonotype was detected ten times or more. J is TRBJ2-5 and V is TRBV5-1, with TRBD2 matching over 9 bases. This CDR3 is 16 amino acids long. Germline-derived CDR1 and CDR2 are SGHRS and YFSETQ. The J segment lost 2 bases and the V segment lost 6 bases, leaving 11 bases of the junction unmatched. CDR3 DNA: TGCGCCAGCACGATCCGCGGGGGGGCCTCTCAAGAGACCCAGTACTTC. Its translation is CASTIRGGASQETQYF. Variable domain in full (rest from reference TRBV5-1 and TRBJ2-5): KAGVTQTPRYLIKTRGQQVTLSCSPISGHRSVSWYQQTPGQGLQFLFEYFSETQRNKGNFPGRFSGRQFSNSRSEMNVSTLELGDSALYLCASTIRGGASQETQYFGPGTRLLVL.

V is TRBV28 and J is TRBJ2-3, with D maybe TRBD2 (6 bases). Trimming removed 5 bases from V and 2 bases from J, with 14 bases in between. This CDR3 contains 15 residues. CDR1 is MDHEN and CDR2 is SYDVKM in the germline V gene. The CDR3 here is CASSPGTGLTDTQYF. The CDR3 bases are TGTGCCAGCAGTCCCGGGACTGGCCTCACAGATACGCAGTATTTT.

J is TRBJ2-4 and V is TRBV10-3; D may be TRBD1 (7 bases). There are 14 residues in the CDR3. From germline, CDR1 is ENHRY and CDR2 SYGVKD. Trimming left V 10 bases short and J 6 bases short, with 19 bases between. In DNA form, the CDR3 reads TGTGCCACCTTGGAGGGGGCGACGGGAAACATTCAGTACTTC. Protein sequence: CATLEGATGNIQYF.

This clonotype occurred many times. The chain has TRBV29-1 and TRBJ2-5, with TRBD2 matching 9 bases. The V gene's germline CDR1 is SQVTM and CDR2 ANQGSEA. The CDR3 is made up of 15 amino acids. After removal of 0 bases from V and 2 bases from J, the junction contained 4 bases not matched to a gene. The CDR3 is CSVEDLAGRQETQYF. CDR3 DNA: TGCAGCGTTGAAGATCTAGCGGGGAGGCAAGAGACCCAGTACTTC.

This clonotype was counted a few times. The V gene is TRBV7-2, the J gene TRBJ2-7; 10 bases align to TRBD2. Germline V gene data show CDR1 as SGHTA and CDR2 as FQGNSA. V dropped 0 bases and J dropped 5; count of bases not matched to a gene: 4. The CDR3 is 15 residues long. Here the CDR3 reads CASSLATSGVDEQYF. The DNA for the CDR3 is TGTGCCAGCAGCTTAGCCACTAGCGGGGTGGACGAGCAGTACTTC. The full variable domain, completed using reference TRBV7-2 and TRBJ2-7, is GAGVSQSPSNKVTEKGKDVELRCDPISGHTALYWYRQSLGQGLEFLIYFQGNSAPDKSGLPSDRFSAERTGGSVSTLTIQRTQQEDSAVYLCASSLATSGVDEQYFGPGTRLTVT.

This chain uses TRBV2 with TRBJ1-1; a weak D match, TRBD1 (6 bases). The CDR3 runs to 14 residues. Between the trimmed V and J ends, which lost 1 base and 4 bases, there was a span of 10 bases. Per the germline V gene, CDR1 is SNHLY and CDR2 is FYNNEI. CDR3 DNA sequence: TGTGCCAGCAGTGAAGAAGGGGGAGGCACTGAAGCTTTCTTT. Translating it yields CASSEEGGGTEAFF. Supplemented by reference TRBV2 and TRBJ1-1, the full variable domain reads EPEVTQTPSHQVTQMGQEVILRCVPISNHLYFYWYRQILGQKVEFLVSFYNNEISEKSEIFDDQFSVERPDGSNFTLKIRSTKLEDSAMYFCASSEEGGGTEAFFGQGTRLTVV.

This clonotype showed up many times. V and J are TRBV12-1 and TRBJ2-3; the table's D call, TRBD1, was not checked against the DNA. TRBV12-1 is described as a pseudogene. The CDR3 spans 14 residues. The CDR3, as DNA: TGTGCCAGCAGCCGAGACAGGTCTGCAGATACGCAGTATTTT. Its translation: CASSRDRSADTQYF.

This clonotype was seen a handful of times. This chain uses TRBV7-2 with TRBJ2-5; maybe TRBD1 (9 bases). Looked up from germline, CDR1 is SGHTA and CDR2 is FQGNSA. The ends were cut back, 5 bases at V and 4 bases at J, with 17 bases in the middle. CDR3 length: 15 amino acids. The CDR3 sequence: CASSAGGDRVETQYF. In nucleotides, the CDR3 is TGTGCCAGCAGCGCCGGGGGGGACAGGGTAGAGACCCAGTACTTC.

This chain uses TRBV27 with TRBJ2-1; possibly TRBD2 for D (6 bases). The V gene's germline CDR1 is MNHEY and CDR2 SMNVEV (reference sequence). V lost 8 bases and J 7 bases, leaving 15 bases between the germline ends. This CDR3 comprises 13 residues. The CDR3 DNA reads as TGTGCCAGCGCCGGGGGACCGGTAAATGAGCAGTTCTTC. It encodes CASAGGPVNEQFF.

In its sample, this clonotype was seen many times. The J gene is TRBJ2-7, the V gene TRBV27; D ambiguous. From germline, CDR1 is MNHEY and CDR2 SMNVEV (reference sequence). V was cut by 5 bases and J by 2 bases, with 13 bases left in between. The CDR3 loop spans 14 amino acids. CDR3 residues: CASSMTRPAYEQYF. In DNA, the CDR3 is TGTGCCAGCAGTATGACACGGCCAGCCTACGAGCAGTACTTC.

This clonotype was counted ten times or more. The chain links TRBV7-2 to TRBJ1-6; no clear D. The CDR3 consists of 14 residues. In germline, CDR1 is SGHTA, CDR2 FQGNSA. V dropped 3 bases and J dropped 2 bases, with 5 bases sitting between them. CDR3 DNA: TGTGCCAGCAGCTTTACTACCTATAATTCACCCCTCCACTTT. This gives the protein CASSFTTYNSPLHF.

This clonotype was counted ten times or more. The chain carries TRBV3-1 and TRBJ1-1; D ambiguous. The CDR3 contains 15 residues. Trimming took 4 bases from V and 1 from J, leaving 13 bases between them. Germline V gives CDR1 LGHDT, CDR2 YNNKEL (reference sequence). The CDR3 here is CASSLIGMGNTEAFF. The CDR3 nucleotides read TGTGCCAGCAGCCTAATTGGGATGGGGAACACTGAAGCTTTCTTT.